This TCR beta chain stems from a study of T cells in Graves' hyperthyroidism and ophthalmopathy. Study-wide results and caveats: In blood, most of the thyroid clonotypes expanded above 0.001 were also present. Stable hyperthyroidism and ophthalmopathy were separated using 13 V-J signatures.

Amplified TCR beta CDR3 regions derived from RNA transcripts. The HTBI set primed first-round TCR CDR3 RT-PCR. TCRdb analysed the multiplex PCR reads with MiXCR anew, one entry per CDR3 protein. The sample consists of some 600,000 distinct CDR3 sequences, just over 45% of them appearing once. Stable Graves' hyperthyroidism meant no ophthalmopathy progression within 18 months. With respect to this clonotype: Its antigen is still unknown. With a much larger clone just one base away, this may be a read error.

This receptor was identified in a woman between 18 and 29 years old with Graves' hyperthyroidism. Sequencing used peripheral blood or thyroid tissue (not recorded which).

The CDR3 bases are TGTGCCAGCAGTGATTCCGACAGGACCTACGAGCAGTACTTC. Translating it yields CASSDSDRTYEQYF. The V gene is TRBV24-1, the J gene TRBJ2-7, with D possibly being TRBD1 (6 bases). Looked up from germline, CDR1 is KGHDR and CDR2 is SFDVKD. The CDR3 is made up of 14 amino acids.